This TCR beta chain appears in the sequencing data of a study of blood T cell repertoires in COVID-19. Germline V gene sequence: CDR1 SGHRS, CDR2 YFSETQ. The ends were cut back, 6 bases at V and 1 base at J, with 10 bases in the middle. This CDR3 region has 13 residues. Per the authors' pipeline: Researchers report that nucleated cell counts were estimated from reference gene primer amplification. Clones were sequenced by immunoSEQ multiplex PCR, and TCRdb holds only the in-frame ones, with some missing. Clonal size and the V and J genes are those of that table, whereas D and trimming came from the DNA. The repertoire holds 200,000 to 250,000 clones, with approximately 87% as singletons.

The sequenced sample consisted of peripheral blood. The receptor was isolated from a woman aged 70 to 79 with active or convalescent COVID-19. The chain combines TRBV5-1 with TRBJ2-5; D is unclear. The CDR3 spells CASNVQAQETQYF. In nucleotides, the CDR3 is TGCGCCAGCAATGTTCAGGCCCAAGAGACCCAGTACTTC.